Listed here are 18 T cell receptor beta chains from one sample, sequenced in a study of blood T cell repertoires in COVID-19. The assay was immunoSEQ multiplex PCR, and TCRdb's table has in-frame clones only and misses some. The sample lists some 120,000 clones; roughly nine tenths were seen once. Sequenced sample: peripheral blood. These receptors all stem from a man in his sixties with COVID-19, enrolled during active disease.

The chain links TRBV25-1 to TRBJ1-2, with 7 nucleotides matching TRBD1. This CDR3 spans 15 amino acids. Germline V gene lookup returns CDR1 MGHDK and CDR2 SYGVNS. V lost 5 bases, J lost 5 bases, and 11 bases stayed unmatched. The CDR3 nucleotides read TGTGCCAGCAGTCTGGAGGGGGCGGATACTTATGGCTACACCTTC. Its protein is CASSLEGADTYGYTF.

The V call is TRBV11-3, the J call TRBJ2-7, with D perhaps matching TRBD2 (6 bases). The CDR3 consists of 15 residues. V lost 0 bases and J lost 2, with 11 bases in between. Germline V gives CDR1 SGHNT, CDR2 YENEEA. The CDR3 DNA follows: TGTGCCAGCAGCTTAGAAGGAGGGGCCGCCTACGAGCAGTACTTC. It specifies CASSLEGGAAYEQYF.

This chain uses TRBV6-6 with TRBJ1-5, with TRBD1 matching over 8 bases. V trimming: 10 bases; J trimming: 2 bases; junction bases outside the gene matches: 7. Germline assignment: CDR1 MNHNY and CDR2 SVGAGI (reference sequence). This CDR3 has 14 amino acids. CDR3 protein: CATQGAGGNQPQHF. In DNA, the CDR3 is TGTGCCACCCAGGGGGCGGGGGGCAATCAGCCCCAGCATTTT.

The chain links TRBV18 to TRBJ1-1; perhaps TRBD1 as D (6 bases). V was trimmed by 6 bases and J by 3 bases, leaving 17 bases between them. Germline V gene sequence: CDR1 KGHSH, CDR2 LQKENI. The CDR3 covers 15 residues. In nucleotides, the CDR3 is TGTGCCAGCTCCCTGAGGGCAGGGGATGACACTGAAGCTTTCTTT. Translating gives CASSLRAGDDTEAFF.

For this clone: Other DNA sequences of this sample code for an identical CDR3. The CDR3 DNA reads as TGTGCCAGTAGTATAGGGCAGAACAATGAGCAGTTCTTC. This encodes CASSIGQNNEQFF. This chain joins TRBV19 and TRBJ2-1, with no clear D. This CDR3 is 13 amino acids long. From germline, CDR1 is LNHDA and CDR2 SQIVND (reference sequence). The ends were cut back, 1 base at V and 5 bases at J, with 6 bases in the middle.

The V gene is TRBV24-1, the J gene TRBJ2-5; perhaps TRBD2 as D (5 bases). The CDR3 loop spans 15 amino acids. The V gene lost 0 bases and the J gene lost 4 bases, with 11 bases spanning the gap. The germline V gene encodes CDR1 KGHDR and CDR2 SFDVKD. CDR3 in DNA: TGTGCCACCAGTGATTTGGGAGGAGGAAGAGAGACCCAGTACTTC. This codes for CATSDLGGGRETQYF.

Concerning this clone: The missing conserved phenylalanine or tryptophan at the end of this CDR3 makes a read error likely. The limits of the CDR3 on the DNA are not certain, so only TCRdb's listed CDR3 is given. The chain recombines TRBV7-9 with TRBJ2-7; the table's D gene call, TRBD1, was not cross checked with the DNA. Germline V gene sequence: CDR1 SEHNR, CDR2 FQNEAQ (reference sequence). Inclusive of both ends, the CDR3 amounts to 11 amino acids. CDR3 amino acids: CASSLSRQDSG.

This clone was detected many times. The CDR3, as DNA: TGTGCCAGCAGTGCCACAGGGGAAGCTTTCTTT. Protein: CASSATGEAFF. This sequence joins TRBV25-1 and TRBJ1-1; perhaps TRBD1 as D (6 bases). Germline V gives CDR1 MGHDK, CDR2 SYGVNS. V lost 4 bases and J lost 8, with 8 bases in between. The CDR3 totals 11 residues.

This clone was detected a few times. This chain uses TRBV3-1 (or the pseudogene TRBV3-2) with TRBJ1-6, with D tentatively TRBD1 (5 bases). Trimming stripped 0 bases from V and 5 bases from J, with 14 bases between. The CDR3 totals 17 residues. In germline, CDR1 is LGHDT, CDR2 YNNKEL (reference sequence). The CDR3 is CASSQDRGTSDNSPLHF. Here the CDR3 DNA reads TGTGCCAGCAGCCAAGATCGGGGGACGTCGGATAATTCACCCCTCCACTTT.

A word on this clone: At the DNA level, this CDR3 is encoded by other sequences in the same sample as well. This sequence joins TRBV30 and TRBJ1-1; D possibly corresponds to TRBD1 (6 bases). V was trimmed by 0 bases and J by 4 bases, leaving 6 bases between them. Germline V gives CDR1 GTSNPN, CDR2 SVGIG (reference sequence). This CDR3 has 12 amino acids. The CDR3 protein is CAWSVGGTEAFF. CDR3 nucleotide sequence: TGTGCCTGGAGTGTAGGGGGCACTGAAGCTTTCTTT.

The rearrangement uses TRBV7-9 and TRBJ1-2; 8 bases agree with TRBD1. Germline CDR1 and CDR2: SEHNR and FQNEAQ (reference sequence). The CDR3 consists of 15 residues. Trimming cost V 5 bases and J 4 bases; bases outside gene matches: 9. The DNA of the CDR3 is TGTGCCAGCAGCCCAGACAGGGGTTTAGGCTATGGCTACACCTTC. Protein sequence: CASSPDRGLGYGYTF.

This clone has just one count. The CDR3 sequence: CASSKQSADTQYF. CDR3 DNA: TGTGCCAGTAGTAAGCAATCGGCAGATACGCAGTATTTT. J is TRBJ2-3 and V is TRBV19; D is unclear. CDR1 and CDR2 (germline): LNHDA, SQIVND (reference sequence). V dropped 4 bases and J dropped 4 bases, with 9 bases sitting between them. The CDR3 consists of 13 residues. The full variable domain, rest sourced from reference TRBV19 and TRBJ2-3, is DGGITQSPKYLFRKEGQNVTLSCEQNLNHDAMYWYRQDPGQGLRLIYYSQIVNDFQKGDIAEGYSVSREKKESFPLTVTSAQKNPTAFYLCASSKQSADTQYFGPGTRLTVL.

This sequence joins TRBV10-3 and TRBJ2-1, with D tentatively TRBD2 (5 bases). Trimming left V 0 bases short and J 12 bases short, with 24 bases between. CDR3 length: 17 residues. Germline values: CDR1 ENHRY, CDR2 SYGVKD. CDR3 amino acids: CAISESGDGSFRSGQFF. CDR3 nucleotide sequence: TGTGCCATCAGTGAGTCGGGAGACGGAAGTTTTCGCAGTGGGCAGTTCTTC.

The chain combines TRBV19 with TRBJ1-2, with 9 bases identical to TRBD1. V lost 5 bases to trimming and J lost 4 bases; unmatched junction nucleotides: 5. The CDR3 length is 14 residues. Looked up from germline, CDR1 is LNHDA and CDR2 is SQIVND (reference sequence). The CDR3 coding sequence is TGTGCCAGTAGTGACAGGGGGTATGGCTATGGCTACACCTTC. Translated, it gives CASSDRGYGYGYTF.

The chain recombines TRBV5-4 with TRBJ2-5; 9 bases line up with TRBD2. The ends lost 6 bases at V and 4 bases at J; junction bases unmatched: 22. Looked up from germline, CDR1 is SGHNT and CDR2 is YYREEE (reference sequence). This CDR3 region has 19 residues. This CDR3 is CASTSGGVTSGVTGETQYF. As DNA, the CDR3 is TGTGCCAGCACCTCCGGCGGGGTGACTAGCGGCGTAACAGGAGAGACCCAGTACTTC.

The chain uses TRBV5-8 and TRBJ1-1; D ambiguous. The germline V gene encodes CDR1 SGHTS and CDR2 YDEGEE. The CDR3 loop spans 14 amino acids. V was pared by 3 bases and J by 1 base, with 10 bases between. CDR3 nucleotide sequence: TGTGCCAGCAGCTCCACCCCTACGAACACTGAAGCTTTCTTT. Residues: CASSSTPTNTEAFF.

The J gene is TRBJ1-1, the V gene TRBV18; 7 positions agree with TRBD1. Germline V gene lookup returns CDR1 KGHSH and CDR2 LQKENI. The CDR3 sequence is 17 residues long. V shed 0 bases, J shed 0 bases, and the junction held 7 bases outside the gene matches. CDR3 coding DNA: TGTGCCAGCTCACCACCGGGGACAGTCGTCATGAACACTGAAGCTTTCTTT. Its translation: CASSPPGTVVMNTEAFF.

This clone was detected only once. The chain is built from TRBV21-1 and TRBJ2-7; no DNA check was done on the table's D call, TRBD2. TRBV21-1 is a pseudogene locus. This CDR3 spans 17 amino acids. CDR3 residues: CASSSPLLAGRNFEQYF. For the CDR3, the DNA is TGTGCCAGCAGCAGCCCCCTGCTCGCGGGACGGAACTTCGAGCAGTACTTC.